The 24 T cell receptor beta chains below come from one sample, sequenced in a study of blood T cell repertoires in COVID-19. Clones were read by immunoSEQ multiplex PCR, and TCRdb kept only the in-frame ones, dropping some. Of approximately 200,000 clones listed, 87% are singletons. Sequencing was performed on peripheral blood. These receptors originate from a man between 60 and 75 years old who had recovered from COVID-19.

The chain is built from TRBV19 and TRBJ2-7, with 8 bases lining up with TRBD1. This CDR3 contains 15 residues. The J segment lost 5 bases and the V segment lost 5 bases, leaving 11 bases of the junction unmatched. Germline V lookup: CDR1 LNHDA, CDR2 SQIVND (reference sequence). CDR3 protein: CASSPWTGSQDEQYF. The CDR3 DNA follows: TGTGCCAGTAGTCCCTGGACAGGGAGCCAGGACGAGCAGTACTTC.

The chain joins TRBV2 to TRBJ1-2; 8 bases are a match to TRBD1. Germline CDR1 reads SNHLY; CDR2 reads FYNNEI. With V trimmed by 4 bases and J by 1 base, 5 bases remained unmatched. This CDR3 comprises 15 residues. This chain's CDR3 is CASSVGTGGNYGYTF. CDR3 coding DNA: TGTGCCAGCAGTGTCGGCACAGGGGGTAACTATGGCTACACCTTC.

The chain has TRBV30 and TRBJ1-5, with a tentative D call TRBD1 (5 bases). V lost 3 bases and J 3 bases, leaving 15 bases between the germline ends. The CDR3 runs to 15 residues. From germline, CDR1 is GTSNPN and CDR2 SVGIG (reference sequence). The CDR3 nucleotides read TGTGCCTGGAGGCCTTGGGGCAGACTCAATCAGCCCCAGCATTTT. Encoded protein: CAWRPWGRLNQPQHF.

The J gene is TRBJ2-7, the V gene TRBV6-5, with a weak D call TRBD1 (6 bases). The CDR3 totals 15 residues. With 6 bases removed from V and 0 bases from J, the gap between germline ends came to 15 bases. Germline loops: CDR1 MNHEY, CDR2 SVGAGI. The CDR3 region is CASSGLGAGSYEQYF. The DNA for the CDR3 is TGTGCCAGCAGCGGCTTGGGGGCAGGCTCCTACGAGCAGTACTTC.

The V and J genes are TRBV5-1 and TRBJ2-7; 7 nucleotides agree with TRBD2. The CDR3 sequence is 17 residues long. The germline CDR1 and CDR2 sequences are SGHRS and YFSETQ. V shed 6 bases and J 2 bases; nucleotides not matched to a gene: 17. CDR3 bases: TGCGCCAGCAAAATTAACCGAGGAGCGGGAACCCCCTACGAGCAGTACTTC. Residues: CASKINRGAGTPYEQYF. Combining the CDR3 with reference TRBV5-1 and TRBJ2-7 gives the whole variable domain KAGVTQTPRYLIKTRGQQVTLSCSPISGHRSVSWYQQTPGQGLQFLFEYFSETQRNKGNFPGRFSGRQFSNSRSEMNVSTLELGDSALYLCASKINRGAGTPYEQYFGPGTRLTVT.

The chain combines TRBV11-2 with TRBJ1-3, with 9 bases fitting TRBD1. The CDR3 extends over 15 amino acids. The germline V gene encodes CDR1 SGHAT and CDR2 FQNNGV. J was trimmed by 7 bases and V by 5 bases; bases with no gene match: 9. CDR3 sequence: CASSQTGGRSNTIYF. The CDR3 DNA reads as TGTGCCAGCAGCCAAACAGGGGGCCGTTCGAACACCATATATTTT.

This chain connects TRBV28 to TRBJ1-1, with D maybe TRBD1 (5 bases). CDR1 and CDR2 from the germline V gene are MDHEN and SYDVKM. V was shortened by 7 bases and J by 9 bases, with 18 bases between the two germline ends. The CDR3 loop spans 13 amino acids. CDR3 sequence (DNA): TGTGCCAGCACCCCGACAGACCGGATTAAAGCTTTCTTT. This codes for CASTPTDRIKAFF.

The table lists this clone with a count of one. This rearrangement joins TRBV5-4 to TRBJ2-5; 8 bases fit TRBD2. The CDR3 loop spans 15 amino acids. Losses at the gene ends were 1 base for V and 5 bases for J; bases not matched to a gene: 7. Germline V gene lookup returns CDR1 SGHNT and CDR2 YYREEE (reference sequence). CDR3 nucleotide sequence: TGTGCCAGCAGCTTGACAGCGGGGGTCGGTGAGACCCAGTACTTC. Its translation is CASSLTAGVGETQYF.

This clone was picked up one time. The chain joins TRBV27 to TRBJ1-1, with D possibly being TRBD1 (6 bases). The CDR3 totals 14 residues. CDR1 is MNHEY, CDR2 SMNVEV, per germline (reference sequence). The V gene lost 3 bases and the J gene lost 1 base, with 9 bases spanning the gap. CDR3 sequence reads: CASSFKGQNTEAFF. CDR3 nucleotides: TGTGCCAGCAGTTTTAAGGGACAGAACACTGAAGCTTTCTTT.

The chain joins TRBV5-5 to TRBJ1-2; no firm D call. This CDR3 has 12 residues. V was shortened by 2 bases and J by 5 bases, with 7 bases between the two germline ends. Germline V CDR1 and CDR2: SGHKS, YYEKEE (reference sequence). For the CDR3, the DNA is TGTGCCAGCAGCTTCGCGGCGTATGGCTACACCTTC. It codes for CASSFAAYGYTF. Together with reference TRBV5-5 and TRBJ1-2, the CDR3 gives the full variable domain: DAGVTQSPTHLIKTRGQQVTLRCSPISGHKSVSWYQQVLGQGPQFIFQYYEKEERGRGNFPDRFSARQFPNYSSELNVNALLLGDSALYLCASSFAAYGYTFGSGTRLTVV.

This clone was seen just once. In the same sample, other DNA sequences code for this CDR3. The J gene is TRBJ2-7, the V gene TRBV29-1, with 8 bases that match TRBD1. With 7 bases clipped from V and 2 bases from J, the junction kept 4 bases outside the gene matches. The CDR3 is 12 amino acids. In germline, CDR1 is SQVTM, CDR2 ANQGSEA. The CDR3 DNA follows: TGCAGCGCACGACAGGGGCCCTACGAGCAGTACTTC. The encoded protein is CSARQGPYEQYF.

The chain couples TRBV19 to TRBJ2-1, with D perhaps matching TRBD1 (5 bases). Germline-derived CDR1 and CDR2 are LNHDA and SQIVND (reference sequence). There are 13 residues in the CDR3. Trimming pared 4 bases from V and 7 bases from J, leaving 11 bases between. In DNA form, the CDR3 reads TGTGCCAGTAGTACCAATAGGGGTAATGAGCAGTTCTTC. Encoded protein: CASSTNRGNEQFF.

This sequence joins TRBV21-1 and TRBJ2-3; the tabulated D call, TRBD2, remains unverified against the DNA. TRBV21-1 is assigned pseudogene status. This CDR3 contains 15 residues. The CDR3 DNA reads TGTGCCAGCAGCCCCCGGGACTCCTGCACAGATACGCAGTATTTT. Translation: CASSPRDSCTDTQYF.

The rearrangement joins TRBV28 to TRBJ1-5; 11 nucleotides agree with TRBD1. This CDR3 spans 17 amino acids. The V segment lost 5 bases and the J segment 6 bases; nucleotides outside the gene matches: 12. Germline loops: CDR1 MDHEN, CDR2 SYDVKM. The CDR3 nucleotides are TGTGCCAGCAGTATACCACACGGACAGGGGGCGGGTCAGCCCCAGCATTTT. Its protein is CASSIPHGQGAGQPQHF. The entire variable domain, with the rest obtained from reference TRBV28 and TRBJ1-5, is as follows: DVKVTQSSRYLVKRTGEKVFLECVQDMDHENMFWYRQDPGLGLRLIYFSYDVKMKEKGDIPEGYSVSREKKERFSLILESASTNQTSMYLCASSIPHGQGAGQPQHFGDGTRLSIL.

The chain employs TRBV2 and TRBJ2-5; TRBD1 agrees at 7 bases. Germline V CDR1 and CDR2: SNHLY, FYNNEI. The CDR3 totals 14 residues. J gave up 5 bases and V 9 bases, and 12 bases lay outside the gene matches. CDR3 DNA: TGTGCCAGGAGGAAGACAGGGAGAGGGGAGACCCAGTACTTC. It yields the protein CARRKTGRGETQYF.

V and J are TRBV7-6 and TRBJ1-4; 10 bases align to TRBD1. From germline, CDR1 is SGHVS and CDR2 FNYEAQ. The CDR3 runs to 15 residues. Trimming removed 3 bases from V and 6 bases from J; junction bases left unmatched: 4. CDR3 coding DNA: TGTGCCAGCAGCTTTGGGACAGGGGTGGATGAAAAACTGTTTTTT. Protein sequence: CASSFGTGVDEKLFF.

The chain employs TRBV19 and TRBJ2-2, with 15 nucleotides matching TRBD2. There are 16 residues in the CDR3. V lost 10 bases to trimming and J lost 2 bases; unmatched junction nucleotides: 5. Germline CDR1 LNHDA, CDR2 SQIVND (reference sequence). CDR3 sequence (DNA): TGTGCCACCGGGACTAGCGGGGGGACCAACACCGGGGAGCTGTTTTTT. Translating gives CATGTSGGTNTGELFF.

The V call is TRBV7-6, the J call TRBJ2-7; D is perhaps TRBD1 (5 bases). V lost 5 bases and J lost 0, with 8 bases in between. Germline CDR1 SGHVS, CDR2 FNYEAQ. The CDR3 runs 13 residues. The CDR3 sequence: CASSRQSSYEQYF. In DNA form, the CDR3 reads TGTGCCAGCAGCCGACAGAGCTCCTACGAGCAGTACTTC.

The genes are TRBV6-5 and TRBJ2-7, with D perhaps TRBD1 (5 bases). Trimming stripped 6 bases from V and 2 bases from J, with 14 bases between. CDR3 size: 14 residues. Per the germline V gene, CDR1 is MNHEY and CDR2 is SVGAGI. Here the CDR3 DNA reads TGTGCCAGCAGACTGACAGATGCCGCCTACGAGCAGTACTTC. Protein sequence: CASRLTDAAYEQYF.

V is TRBV10-2 and J is TRBJ1-2; 8 bases align to TRBD1. Germline lookup yields CDR1 WSHSY and CDR2 SAAADI. There are 13 residues in the CDR3. With V trimmed by 3 bases and J by 5 bases, 2 bases remained unmatched. The CDR3 region is CASSERQGYGYTF. In DNA form, the CDR3 reads TGCGCCAGCAGTGAAAGACAGGGGTATGGCTACACCTTC.

V gene TRBV6-5 combines with J gene TRBJ2-3; 9 bases align to TRBD2. Germline CDR1 and CDR2: MNHEY and SVGAGI. Germline trimming cut 2 bases from V and 1 base from J; bases unmatched to any gene: 4. This CDR3 is 16 amino acids long. The CDR3 region is CASSYRLAGGTDTQYF. The CDR3 DNA reads TGTGCCAGCAGTTACCGGTTAGCGGGGGGCACAGATACGCAGTATTTT.

This clone was detected only a few times. The V gene is TRBV19, the J gene TRBJ2-1; TRBD2 matches 9 bases. This CDR3 is 16 amino acids long. Trimming took 6 bases from V and 7 from J; bases not matched to a gene: 13. Germline values: CDR1 LNHDA, CDR2 SQIVND (reference sequence). The CDR3 reads CASRPARGRDGNEQFF. CDR3 coding DNA: TGTGCCAGTAGACCTGCTCGCGGGAGGGACGGAAATGAGCAGTTCTTC.

Here the CDR3 reads CASSNWGIDTQYF. CDR3 sequence (DNA): TGTGCCAGTAGTAATTGGGGCATAGATACGCAGTATTTT. This rearrangement joins TRBV19 to TRBJ2-3, with a possible D match to TRBD1 (5 bases). V was cut by 4 bases and J by 5 bases, with 10 bases left in between. The CDR3 runs 13 residues. Germline CDR1 reads LNHDA; CDR2 reads SQIVND (reference sequence).

This clone was found once. The germline gene is not matched at one end of the junction; a read error may be the cause. Here the CDR3 DNA reads TGCGCCAGCAGTGATCCGGGGACAGGTGAGGGCCGGGGCTTC. Encoded protein: CASSDPGTGEGRGF. The V and J genes are TRBV10-2 and TRBJ2-7; 8 nucleotides match TRBD1. CDR1 and CDR2 (germline): WSHSY, SAAADI. The CDR3 is made up of 14 amino acids.